These T cell receptor beta chains were read from a single sample in a study of somatic mutations in cytotoxic T cells in rheumatoid arthritis. Produced via immunoSEQ multiplex PCR; TCRdb's table is partial and in-frame only. In the table there are about 18,000 clones, 70% to 85% of which are singletons. Sequences were obtained from CD8+ T cells sorted from blood. Receptor source: a man in his 60s in good health. Both conserved end residues are part of each CDR3. The D gene is left open where the match is weak. Some rows mark clone size as missing; the rest say once, few, many or name a class of expanded clone.

cdr3_aa | cdr3_nt | j_call | clone_size | v_call | d_call
CASSLYAGGENEQFF | TGTGCCAGCAGTTTATATGCAGGGGGCGAGAATGAGCAGTTCTTC | TRBJ2-1 | NA | TRBV28 | TRBD1
CASSLVGLVAETQYF | TGTGCCAGCAGCTTAGTGGGACTAGTGGCAGAGACCCAGTACTTC | TRBJ2-5 | NA | TRBV7-6 | TRBD2
CASSQSRAEGYTF | TGTGCCAGCAGCCAATCGAGGGCTGAGGGCTACACCTTC | TRBJ1-2 | NA | TRBV7-9 | NA
CASSLWGRETQYF | TGTGCCAGCAGCTTGTGGGGCCGGGAGACCCAGTACTTC | TRBJ2-5 | NA | TRBV5-6 | NA
CASSPPGQGFSYEQYF | TGTGCCAGCTCACCTCCGGGACAGGGGTTTTCCTACGAGCAGTACTTC | TRBJ2-7 | NA | TRBV18 | TRBD1
CASSEGGGNTIYF | TGTGCCAGCAGTGAAGGGGGCGGAAACACCATATATTTT | TRBJ1-3 | NA | TRBV25-1 | NA
CASSYPTENTEAFF | TGTGCCAGCAGTTACCCGACAGAGAACACTGAAGCTTTCTTT | TRBJ1-1 | NA | TRBV6-6 | NA
CASSTSGTGGEQYF | TGTGCCAGTAGTACCTCCGGGACAGGGGGCGAGCAGTACTTC | TRBJ2-7 | NA | TRBV19 | TRBD1
CASSYGVGSEQYF | TGTGCCAGCAGTTATGGGGTGGGGAGCGAGCAGTACTTC | TRBJ2-7 | NA | TRBV6-5 | NA
CASSKTGKKLFF | TGTGCCAGCAGCAAGACAGGAAAAAAACTGTTTTTT | TRBJ1-4 | NA | TRBV21-1 | NA
CASSIGGARQPQHF | TGTGCCAGTAGTATCGGAGGGGCCAGGCAGCCCCAGCATTTT | TRBJ1-5 | few | TRBV19 | NA
CATSRDRGLAVPDTQYF | TGTGCCACCAGCAGAGATAGGGGACTAGCCGTCCCAGATACGCAGTATTTT | TRBJ2-3 | NA | TRBV15 | TRBD2
CASRRQGFGGELFF | TGTGCCAGCAGGAGACAGGGGTTCGGCGGGGAGCTGTTTTTT | TRBJ2-2 | once | TRBV11-2 | TRBD1
CASSLSLGPRATYEQYF | TGTGCCAGCAGTTTATCGTTAGGTCCTAGAGCAACCTACGAGCAGTACTTC | TRBJ2-7 | NA | TRBV27 | NA
CASSLNSGGYYEQYF | TGTGCCAGCAGCTTGAATAGCGGGGGGTACTACGAGCAGTACTTC | TRBJ2-7 | NA | TRBV11-3 | TRBD2
CASSQGPTSLEQYF | TGCGCCAGCAGCCAAGGGCCCACTAGTCTCGAGCAGTACTTC | TRBJ2-7 | medium-sized | TRBV4-3 | NA
CASSDTGLNTEAFF | TGTGCCAGCAGTGATACAGGGTTGAACACTGAAGCTTTCTTT | TRBJ1-1 | few | TRBV28 | NA
CAWSAISGRTFDEQFF | TGTGCCTGGAGTGCAATTAGCGGGAGGACCTTTGACGAGCAGTTCTTC | TRBJ2-1 | few | TRBV30 | TRBD2
CASSQETGVVSQPQHF | TGCGCCAGCAGCCAAGAAACGGGGGTTGTGAGTCAGCCCCAGCATTTT | TRBJ1-5 | NA | TRBV4-1 | NA
CASSLVSSYNEQFF | TGTGCCAGCAGTTTAGTCAGCTCCTACAATGAGCAGTTCTTC | TRBJ2-1 | NA | TRBV27 | NA
CAAPGEAYEQYF | TGTGCCGCCCCGGGGGAGGCCTACGAGCAGTACTTC | TRBJ2-7 | NA | TRBV10-3 | NA
CASGLATSYEQYF | TGTGCCAGCGGACTAGCGACCTCCTACGAGCAGTACTTC | TRBJ2-7 | NA | TRBV19 | TRBD2
CASTLAGGLNEQFF | TGTGCCAGCACCTTAGCGGGGGGTCTCAATGAGCAGTTCTTC | TRBJ2-1 | NA | TRBV2 | TRBD2
CASSLAGTRETQYF | TGTGCCAGCAGCTTAGCGGGGACTCGAGAGACCCAGTACTTC | TRBJ2-5 | few | TRBV7-9 | NA
CASSQGLAGGGTQYF | TGCGCCAGCAGCCAGGGACTAGCGGGAGGAGGGACCCAGTACTTC | TRBJ2-5 | NA | TRBV5-1 | TRBD2
CASSFLSYNEQFF | TGTGCCAGCAGCTTTCTCTCCTACAATGAGCAGTTCTTC | TRBJ2-1 | NA | TRBV11-3 | NA
CASSPPSGGNTGELFF | TGTGCCAGCAGCCCCCCCTCGGGAGGGAACACCGGGGAGCTGTTTTTT | TRBJ2-2 | few | TRBV4-2 | TRBD2
CASSPRLAGETQYF | TGTGCCAGCAGCCCAAGACTAGCGGGAGAGACCCAGTACTTC | TRBJ2-5 | NA | TRBV9 | TRBD2
CASSLARGQVTEAFF | TGTGCCAGCAGCTTAGCCAGGGGGCAGGTCACTGAAGCTTTCTTT | TRBJ1-1 | NA | TRBV7-8 | TRBD1
CASSSTRTEQFF | TGTGCCAGCAGCTCTACTAGAACTGAGCAGTTCTTC | TRBJ2-1 | NA | TRBV5-4 | NA
CATRGASGFIQYF | TGTGCCACCCGTGGAGCATCGGGGTTTATTCAGTACTTC | TRBJ2-4 | NA | TRBV6-1 | NA
CASSLAPDRGPFF | TGTGCCAGCAGCCTAGCCCCGGACAGGGGGCCTTTCTTC | TRBJ2-1 | NA | TRBV9 | TRBD1
CASSEGDSGVTDTQYF | TGTGCCAGCAGTGAAGGGGATAGCGGGGTCACAGATACGCAGTATTTT | TRBJ2-3 | NA | TRBV6-1 | TRBD2
CASSLELAGVEQFF | TGTGCCAGCAGCTTAGAGCTAGCGGGAGTTGAGCAGTTCTTC | TRBJ2-1 | NA | TRBV7-8 | TRBD2
CASSLNVFGNEKLFF | TGTGCCAGCAGCTTGAATGTTTTTGGCAACGAAAAACTGTTTTTT | TRBJ1-4 | NA | TRBV5-6 | NA
CSVRSPTGGSTGELFF | TGCAGCGTTCGGTCCCCTACAGGGGGCAGCACCGGGGAGCTGTTTTTT | TRBJ2-2 | NA | TRBV29-1 | TRBD1
CASSLRGSPYNEQFF | TGTGCCAGCAGCTTGAGGGGGAGCCCATACAATGAGCAGTTCTTC | TRBJ2-1 | once | TRBV5-5 | NA
CASSYLAGGRETQYF | TGTGCCAGCAGTTACCTGGCGGGGGGACGAGAGACCCAGTACTTC | TRBJ2-5 | NA | TRBV6-5 | TRBD2
CASSQATSGTHYNEQFF | TGCGCCAGCAGCCAAGCGACTAGCGGGACACACTACAATGAGCAGTTCTTC | TRBJ2-1 | NA | TRBV4-1 | TRBD2
CASSWTGGSTGELFF | TGTGCCAGCAGCTGGACAGGGGGATCCACCGGGGAGCTGTTTTTT | TRBJ2-2 | NA | TRBV7-8 | TRBD1
CASSWTSGGVNEQFF | TGTGCCAGCAGTTGGACTAGCGGGGGGGTTAATGAGCAGTTCTTC | TRBJ2-1 | once | TRBV7-8 | TRBD2
CAWTPFGENTEAFF | TGTGCCTGGACCCCTTTCGGGGAGAACACTGAAGCTTTCTTT | TRBJ1-1 | few | TRBV30 | NA
CASSQTGRTEAFF | TGTGCCAGCAGCCAGACAGGTCGCACTGAAGCTTTCTTT | TRBJ1-1 | NA | TRBV7-8 | NA
CAIRMDRGGYEQYF | TGTGCCATCAGGATGGACAGGGGGGGTTACGAGCAGTACTTC | TRBJ2-7 | NA | TRBV10-3 | TRBD1
CASSYAGGVHGEQFF | TGTGCCAGCAGTTACGCAGGCGGGGTGCATGGTGAGCAGTTCTTC | TRBJ2-1 | NA | TRBV6-5 | NA
CASSLQDYSNQPQHF | TGTGCCAGTAGTTTACAGGATTATAGCAATCAGCCCCAGCATTTT | TRBJ1-5 | NA | TRBV19 | NA